Listed here are 22 T cell receptor beta chains from one sample, sequenced in a study of shared clonotypes between healthy human individuals. Assay: immunoSEQ multiplex PCR; the TCRdb copy retains only in-frame clones and omits some. This repertoire shows more than 2 million clones, approximately 96% found once; its top ten account for around 0.13%. Sequencing was carried out using naive CD4+ T cells sorted from blood. Indicated subset: CD45RA+ positively selected. These receptors originate from a man aged 18 to 30 in good health.

With regard to this clone: Other DNA sequences within the sample encode an identical CDR3. The chain employs TRBV9 and TRBJ1-5; 7 bases line up with TRBD1. J gave up 4 bases and V 0 bases, and 1 base lay outside the gene matches. CDR1 and CDR2 from the germline V gene are SGDLS and YYNGEE. This CDR3 spans 14 amino acids. This CDR3 is CASSVGQGNQPQHF. As DNA, the CDR3 is TGTGCCAGCAGCGTAGGACAGGGAAATCAGCCCCAGCATTTT.

The chain couples TRBV10-3 to TRBJ1-2; 8 bases map to TRBD1. V dropped 5 bases and J dropped 8; count of bases not matched to a gene: 13. The germline gives CDR1 ENHRY, CDR2 SYGVKD. The CDR3 has 15 residues. CDR3 bases: TGTGCCATCAGTCCTTTCGGACAGGGAATACAAGGCTACACCTTC. This codes for CAISPFGQGIQGYTF.

The chain uses TRBV30 and TRBJ1-2; tentatively, D is TRBD1 (5 bases). The CDR3 extends over 13 amino acids. Per germline, CDR1 GTSNPN and CDR2 SVGIG (reference sequence). V was shortened by 4 bases and J by 8 bases, with 17 bases between the two germline ends. As DNA, the CDR3 is TGTGCCTGGATGAGGCAAGGGGCGGACGGCTACACCTTC. Translation: CAWMRQGADGYTF.

This clone was counted a few times. This chain links TRBV10-3 with TRBJ2-5; D gene ambiguous. Per germline, CDR1 ENHRY and CDR2 SYGVKD. This CDR3 is built from 11 residues. The germline V and J ends were trimmed by 8 bases and 5 bases, with 9 bases remaining between them. CDR3: CAISSWETQYF. CDR3 DNA sequence: TGTGCCATCTCATCATGGGAGACCCAGTACTTC.

Only one count was recorded for this clone. The genes are TRBV5-4 and TRBJ2-7; TRBD2 matches at 7 bases. With 2 bases clipped from V and 2 bases from J, the junction kept 4 bases outside the gene matches. Germline-derived CDR1 and CDR2 are SGHNT and YYREEE (reference sequence). This CDR3 comprises 14 residues. The CDR3 sequence: CASSFPLATYEQYF. The DNA for the CDR3 is TGTGCCAGCAGCTTTCCACTAGCGACCTACGAGCAGTACTTC.

V and J are TRBV5-4 and TRBJ1-1, with a possible D match to TRBD1 (6 bases). The CDR3 has 16 residues. The V gene lost 0 bases and the J gene lost 0 bases, with 12 bases spanning the gap. CDR1 SGHNT and CDR2 YYREEE come from the germline V gene (reference sequence). Here the CDR3 reads CASSLGRQVMNTEAFF. The CDR3 DNA reads TGTGCCAGCAGCTTGGGCCGACAGGTAATGAACACTGAAGCTTTCTTT.

This chain links TRBV5-1 with TRBJ2-1, with a possible D match to TRBD1 (5 bases). Trimming removed 3 bases at V and 6 bases at J, with 19 bases between. The CDR3 loop spans 16 amino acids. Germline values: CDR1 SGHRS, CDR2 YFSETQ. The CDR3 region has the DNA TGCGCCAGCAGCTCCCAAACAGCGTCCAGGGCCAATGAGCAGTTCTTC. Its translation is CASSSQTASRANEQFF. Full variable domain (rest looked up from reference TRBV5-1 and TRBJ2-1): KAGVTQTPRYLIKTRGQQVTLSCSPISGHRSVSWYQQTPGQGLQFLFEYFSETQRNKGNFPGRFSGRQFSNSRSEMNVSTLELGDSALYLCASSSQTASRANEQFFGPGTRLTVL.

This sequence joins TRBV28 and TRBJ2-1; D ambiguous. In germline, CDR1 is MDHEN, CDR2 SYDVKM. Trimming removed 5 bases from V and 5 bases from J, with 16 bases in between. This CDR3 is built from 15 residues. CDR3 residues: CASSTTVSANNEQFF. Here the CDR3 DNA reads TGTGCCAGCAGTACCACCGTCAGCGCTAACAATGAGCAGTTCTTC.

The chain carries TRBV2 and TRBJ2-1; TRBD2 matches at 8 bases. This CDR3 has 15 residues. Germline V CDR1 and CDR2: SNHLY, FYNNEI. With 6 bases clipped from V and 7 bases from J, the junction kept 11 bases outside the gene matches. The CDR3: CASSLRGATGNEQFF. As DNA, the CDR3 is TGTGCCAGCAGCTTGCGGGGGGCCACGGGGAATGAGCAGTTCTTC.

This chain connects TRBV7-2 to TRBJ2-5, with 13 bases matching TRBD2. Trimming at V came to 4 bases and at J to 5 bases, leaving 7 bases not matched to a gene. The CDR3 spans 16 residues. In germline, CDR1 is SGHTA, CDR2 FQGNSA. CDR3: CASSWTSGSSSETQYF. In DNA, the CDR3 is TGTGCCAGCAGCTGGACTAGCGGGAGTTCGTCCGAGACCCAGTACTTC.

This clone was seen just once. The CDR3 region is CASSPAGQGKETQYF. As DNA, the CDR3 is TGTGCCAGCAGTCCGGCCGGACAGGGTAAAGAGACCCAGTACTTC. The chain is built from TRBV28 and TRBJ2-5, with 8 bases fitting TRBD1. The V gene end was trimmed by 5 bases and the J gene end by 3 bases; junction bases not matched to a gene: 8. CDR3 length: 15 amino acids. Germline CDR1 reads MDHEN; CDR2 reads SYDVKM. Filled out from reference TRBV28 and TRBJ2-5, the complete variable domain reads DVKVTQSSRYLVKRTGEKVFLECVQDMDHENMFWYRQDPGLGLRLIYFSYDVKMKEKGDIPEGYSVSREKKERFSLILESASTNQTSMYLCASSPAGQGKETQYFGPGTRLLVL.

With respect to this clone: Other DNA sequences in the sample encode the same CDR3. V gene TRBV6-5 combines with J gene TRBJ1-2; a weak D match, TRBD1 (6 bases). CDR1 is MNHEY and CDR2 is SVGAGI in the germline V gene. CDR3 length: 14 residues. Trimming took 6 bases from V and 5 from J, leaving 16 bases between them. For the CDR3, the DNA is TGTGCCAGCAGAAGAGGGGGGTCGGATTATGGCTACACCTTC. Translated: CASRRGGSDYGYTF.

Regarding this clone: Within the sample, other DNA sequences also encode this same CDR3. The chain recombines TRBV2 with TRBJ2-2; D not certain. CDR1 and CDR2 (germline): SNHLY, FYNNEI. V was shortened by 6 bases and J by 6 bases, with 5 bases between the two germline ends. The CDR3 has 11 residues. The CDR3 sequence is CASSLAGELFF. CDR3 DNA sequence: TGTGCCAGCAGCCTTGCCGGGGAGCTGTTTTTT.

In this sample, this clone turned up once. The chain links TRBV6-5 to TRBJ1-1; possibly TRBD1 for D (6 bases). V was trimmed by 6 bases and J by 0 bases, leaving 14 bases between them. Germline V gene sequence: CDR1 MNHEY, CDR2 SVGAGI. CDR3 length equals 15 residues. CDR3 sequence: CASSQRTAMNTEAFF. The CDR3 nucleotides are TGTGCCAGCAGCCAGAGGACAGCCATGAACACTGAAGCTTTCTTT.

The V gene is TRBV21-1, the J gene TRBJ2-7; the table's D call TRBD2 went unverified against the DNA. TRBV21-1 is tagged as a pseudogene. This CDR3 contains 15 residues. The DNA for the CDR3 is TGTGCCAGCGAGTTGGGAGGCAGCCTCTCCTACGAGCAGTACTTC. This encodes CASELGGSLSYEQYF.

A word on this clone: The same CDR3 is also encoded by other DNA sequences in this sample. In nucleotides, the CDR3 is TGCGCCAGCAGCGAGGGGGCAGGGAACACTGAAGCTTTCTTT. Its translation is CASSEGAGNTEAFF. V and J are TRBV5-1 and TRBJ1-1; 7 nucleotides agree with TRBD1. CDR1 is SGHRS and CDR2 is YFSETQ in the germline V gene. The CDR3 loop spans 14 amino acids. V was clipped by 4 bases and J by 1 base; unmatched bases: 4. Using reference TRBV5-1 and TRBJ1-1 for the parts outside the CDR3, the full variable domain is KAGVTQTPRYLIKTRGQQVTLSCSPISGHRSVSWYQQTPGQGLQFLFEYFSETQRNKGNFPGRFSGRQFSNSRSEMNVSTLELGDSALYLCASSEGAGNTEAFFGQGTRLTVV.

The V gene is TRBV5-1, the J gene TRBJ2-2; TRBD2 might be the D (6 bases). The V end was cut by 1 base, the J end by 8 bases, with 15 bases between. The CDR3 is 15 residues long. The V gene's germline CDR1 is SGHRS and CDR2 YFSETQ. The chain's CDR3 is CASSLTTSPEGELFF. The CDR3, as DNA: TGCGCCAGCAGCTTGACTACTAGCCCGGAGGGGGAGCTGTTTTTT.

The gene calls are TRBV10-3 and TRBJ1-5; weak D call: TRBD1 (6 bases). V was clipped by 7 bases and J by 6 bases, with 22 bases between them. The CDR3 is 16 residues long. Germline lookup yields CDR1 ENHRY and CDR2 SYGVKD. The DNA of the CDR3 is TGTGCCATCACCAACTTAGGGTACAGGGTGGTTCAGCCCCAGCATTTT. The encoded protein is CAITNLGYRVVQPQHF.

The chain is built from TRBV30 and TRBJ1-3, with D possibly TRBD1 on 5 matching bases. Trimming took off 3 bases at V and 4 bases at J, with 13 bases between the two ends. Germline lookup yields CDR1 GTSNPN and CDR2 SVGIG (reference sequence). This CDR3 spans 14 amino acids. Here the CDR3 DNA reads TGTGCCTGGAGGGGGGATCGTTCGGGAAACACCATATATTTT. Amino acids: CAWRGDRSGNTIYF.

J is TRBJ2-7 and V is TRBV7-2, with a tentative D call TRBD2 (6 bases). Looked up from germline, CDR1 is SGHTA and CDR2 is FQGNSA. The germline V and J ends were trimmed by 3 bases and 4 bases, with 16 bases remaining between them. This CDR3 is built from 15 residues. The CDR3 DNA is TGTGCCAGCAGCTTGTTTTGGGGGGTCTCGTACGAGCAGTACTTC. Translated: CASSLFWGVSYEQYF. Full variable domain (missing parts from reference TRBV7-2 and TRBJ2-7): GAGVSQSPSNKVTEKGKDVELRCDPISGHTALYWYRQSLGQGLEFLIYFQGNSAPDKSGLPSDRFSAERTGGSVSTLTIQRTQQEDSAVYLCASSLFWGVSYEQYFGPGTRLTVT.

This chain joins TRBV2 and TRBJ1-1; a weak D match, TRBD1 (5 bases). Deletions cut 2 bases from V and 11 bases from J, with 21 bases between. The CDR3 covers 15 residues. Germline CDR1 reads SNHLY; CDR2 reads FYNNEI. CDR3 residues: CASSELAGSPLQAFF. The CDR3 DNA follows: TGTGCCAGCAGTGAACTGGCAGGGTCCCCCCTCCAGGCTTTCTTT.

The chain uses TRBV15 and TRBJ2-2, with no clear D. V shed 3 bases and J shed 0 bases, with 8 bases lying between them. The CDR3 has 15 amino acids. Germline CDR1 is LNHNV and CDR2 is YYDKDF (reference sequence). CDR3 bases: TGTGCCACCAGCAGGGATATTACGAACACCGGGGAGCTGTTTTTT. It specifies CATSRDITNTGELFF.